These 3 T cell receptor beta chains came from one sample sequenced in a study of shared clonotypes between healthy human individuals. TCRdb's copy holds only in-frame clones and misses some; the assay was immunoSEQ multiplex PCR. The data hold some 2,000,000 clones, with almost 96% observed a single time. Sequenced input: naive CD4+ T cells sorted from blood. The subset was: CD45RA+ positively selected. The receptor set was obtained from a man aged 18 to 30 in good health.

About this clone: It is unclear where the CDR3 begins or ends on the DNA, so no DNA is shown, and the CDR3 is as TCRdb lists it. V gene TRBV28 combines with J gene TRBJ2-6; TRBD2 is the table's D call and was not checked against the DNA. The CDR3 is 14 residues long, counting both termini. The germline gives CDR1 MDHEN, CDR2 SYDVKM. The CDR3 protein is CASSSSAGANVLTF.

This chain links TRBV7-9 with TRBJ2-7; D is possibly TRBD1 (5 bases). The CDR3 sequence is 17 residues long. Trimming took off 5 bases at V and 3 bases at J, with 23 bases between the two ends. Germline-derived CDR1 and CDR2 are SEHNR and FQNEAQ (reference sequence). In DNA form, the CDR3 reads TGTGCCAGCAGCCCCCGTCAGGGTAACAGGCTGAGCTACGAGCAGTACTTC. Protein product: CASSPRQGNRLSYEQYF.

The chain uses TRBV5-6 and TRBJ2-5, with 9 nucleotides matching TRBD1. Germline V gene data show CDR1 as SGHDT and CDR2 as YYEEEE. The CDR3 is 16 amino acids. The junction had 12 bases not matched to a gene; V was cut back by 4 bases and J by 5 bases. CDR3 protein: CASSPLGQGWGETQYF. For the CDR3, the DNA is TGTGCCAGCAGCCCCTTGGGACAGGGATGGGGGGAGACCCAGTACTTC.